A selection of T cell receptor beta chains follows, all from one sample in a study of T cell responses to AZD1222 COVID-19 vaccine. The method was immunoSEQ multiplex PCR; TCRdb's version includes in-frame clones alone and lacks a portion of them. The data show tens of thousands of clones, with roughly 90% seen just once and 14% held by the top ten. The material was peripheral blood, obtained 28 days after the second AZD1222 dose. The source is an adult who received the AZD1222 COVID-19 vaccine. Both conserved end residues are part of each CDR3. A D gene is named only where the DNA matches it firmly. For some rows the clone size is stated as once, few or many, or as a class when expanded; others skip it.

TRBJ2-1,TRBD1,NA,TRBV5-3,TGTGCCAGAAGCTGGGGACAGGGATTCTCCTACAATGAGCAGTTCTTC,CARSWGQGFSYNEQFF
TRBJ2-2,NA,NA,TRBV5-4,TGTGCCAGCAGCTTGGATTACACCGGGGAGCTGTTTTTT,CASSLDYTGELFF
TRBJ2-5,NA,once,TRBV3-1/TRBV3-2,TGTGCCAGCAGCCAAGTGCCCGGAGAGACCCAGTACTTC,CASSQVPGETQYF
TRBJ2-1,NA,NA,TRBV9,TGTGCCAGCAGCGTAGAAGGAAGGGCCACCTACAATGAGCAGTTCTTC,CASSVEGRATYNEQFF
TRBJ1-2,NA,NA,TRBV4-2,TGTGCCAGCAGCGACTATGGCTACACCTTC,CASSDYGYTF
TRBJ1-3,NA,NA,TRBV28,TGTGCCAGCAGTTTGATGTCAGGGTCGGGAAACACCATATATTTT,CASSLMSGSGNTIYF
TRBJ1-5,TRBD1,NA,TRBV5-1,TGCGCCAGCAGCTTGACAGGGGGGAGACAGCCCCAGCATTTT,CASSLTGGRQPQHF
TRBJ2-3,NA,NA,TRBV18,TGTGCCAGCTCACCACCTCGGCAGGGAAGCACAGATACGCAGTATTTT,CASSPPRQGSTDTQYF
TRBJ1-2,NA,NA,TRBV27,TGTGCCAGCAGCCTACTGGGAGGGTATGGCTACACCTTC,CASSLLGGYGYTF
TRBJ1-5,NA,NA,TRBV7-9,TGTGCCAGCCGAGGGTATAGCAATCAGCCCCAGCATTTT,CASRGYSNQPQHF
TRBJ2-2,NA,NA,TRBV27,TGTGCCAGCAGTTTATCACAGGGTCGGGCCGGGGAGCTGTTTTTT,CASSLSQGRAGELFF
TRBJ2-7,NA,NA,TRBV6-6,TGTGCCAGCAGCATCAGTGCTTCCTACGAGCAGTACTTC,CASSISASYEQYF
TRBJ1-2,TRBD1,NA,TRBV4-1,TGCGCCAGCAGCCATGGACAGGGGGCCATCCCGTTCTATGGCTACACCTTC,CASSHGQGAIPFYGYTF
TRBJ2-7,TRBD1,few,TRBV28,TGTGCCAGCAGCACAGCCGGACAGGGGCTTTACGAGCAGTACTTC,CASSTAGQGLYEQYF
TRBJ1-2,TRBD1,NA,TRBV19,TGTGCCAGTAACCCCGGGACAGGGAACTATGGCTACACCTTC,CASNPGTGNYGYTF
TRBJ1-6,NA,NA,TRBV21-1,TGTGCCAGCAGCGAGTACTCCTATAATTCACCCCTCCACTTT,CASSEYSYNSPLHF
TRBJ1-3,NA,NA,TRBV19,TGTGCCAGTAGTATGGTGTCCTCTGGAAACACCATATATTTT,CASSMVSSGNTIYF
TRBJ1-2,TRBD1,few,TRBV18,TGTGCCAGCTCAAAGACAGGGGGAAGCGCGGACTATGGCTACACCTTC,CASSKTGGSADYGYTF
TRBJ2-2,TRBD1,NA,TRBV11-2,TGTGCCAGCAGCTTAGGATCAGGGGGCACCGGGGAGCTGTTTTTT,CASSLGSGGTGELFF
TRBJ1-1,NA,NA,TRBV28,TGTGCCAGCACTTCCCCCGGGGGGAACACTGAAGCTTTCTTT,CASTSPGGNTEAFF
TRBJ1-4,TRBD1,NA,TRBV7-9,TGTGCCAGCAGCCCTCAGACAGGGAGGGGTGAAAAACTGTTTTTT,CASSPQTGRGEKLFF
TRBJ2-5,NA,NA,TRBV5-1,TGCGCCAGCAGCTTTAATGGACACCCGGAGACCCAGTACTTC,CASSFNGHPETQYF
TRBJ2-3,NA,NA,TRBV5-6,TGTGCCAGCAGCGGACTTGAAGATACGCAGTATTTT,CASSGLEDTQYF
TRBJ2-1,NA,NA,TRBV28,TGTGCCAGCAGCTACGGGGGGCTTTACTCCTACAATGAGCAGTTCTTC,CASSYGGLYSYNEQFF
TRBJ2-3,TRBD2,NA,TRBV6-4,TGTGCCAGCAGTGGGACTAGCGGGGGAGATACGCAGTATTTT,CASSGTSGGDTQYF
TRBJ2-5,NA,NA,TRBV7-9,TGTGCCAGCAGCTTTATCTGGCCCGAGACTAGTCCGACGGAGACCCAGTACTTC,CASSFIWPETSPTETQYF
TRBJ1-1,TRBD1,NA,TRBV18,TGTGCCAGCTCGGAGGGACAGGCCCCCTATGAAGCTTTCTTT,CASSEGQAPYEAFF
TRBJ1-6,TRBD1,once,TRBV19,TGTGCCAGTACGGACAGGGTAACCTATAATTCACCCCTCCACTTT,CASTDRVTYNSPLHF
TRBJ1-2,TRBD1,NA,TRBV10-3,TGTGCCATCAGTGGAAGTGGACAGGGCCGTTTAATCTATGGCTACACCTTC,CAISGSGQGRLIYGYTF
TRBJ2-3,NA,NA,TRBV5-6,TGTGCCAGCAGCTTCCGGGGGACCACAGATACGCAGTATTTT,CASSFRGTTDTQYF
TRBJ1-2,NA,once,TRBV4-1,TGCGCCAGCAGCCACGACGGAACCTATGGCTACACCTTC,CASSHDGTYGYTF
TRBJ1-2,NA,NA,TRBV5-1,TGCGCCAGCAGCTTGGATCAGGGTGGCTACACCTTC,CASSLDQGGYTF
TRBJ2-7,NA,NA,TRBV28,TGTGCCAGCAGTCCATCCGGAGGGTTTCCTCAAGAGCAGTACTTC,CASSPSGGFPQEQYF
TRBJ2-3,NA,NA,TRBV6-2/TRBV6-3,TGTGCCAGCAGTTACTCGCGTGGAACAGATACGCAGTATTTT,CASSYSRGTDTQYF
TRBJ2-3,NA,NA,TRBV30,TGTGCCTGGAGTGTATCTGGGGGGCCAGATACGCAGTATTTT,CAWSVSGGPDTQYF
TRBJ2-1,NA,NA,TRBV7-3,TGTGCCAGCAGCCCATTCACTACCTCCCTCTACAATGAGCAGTTCTTC,CASSPFTTSLYNEQFF
TRBJ2-3,TRBD2,NA,TRBV28,TGTGCCAGCGAGGGACTACACACAGATACGCAGTATTTT,CASEGLHTDTQYF
TRBJ2-5,NA,NA,TRBV18,TGTGCCAGCTCACCACAAAAGTACCAAGAGACCCAGTACTTC,CASSPQKYQETQYF
TRBJ2-5,NA,NA,TRBV25-1,TGTGCCAGCACCCTGTTGAGGGGCGCGGAGACCCAGTACTTC,CASTLLRGAETQYF
TRBJ2-3,TRBD2,NA,TRBV7-6,TGTGCCAGCAGCTTATGGACTAGCGGATACACAGATACGCAGTATTTT,CASSLWTSGYTDTQYF
TRBJ1-2,NA,NA,TRBV19,TGTGCCAGTAGTCCCGGGGCCTCACCCGCCTATGGCTACACCTTC,CASSPGASPAYGYTF
TRBJ2-7,NA,NA,TRBV7-8,TGTGCCAGCAGCTTAAGTGCCCACGAGCAGTACTTC,CASSLSAHEQYF
TRBJ2-1,TRBD2,NA,TRBV7-2,TGTGCCAGCAGCTCCGGATTACTAGCGGGATCAAACTACAATGAGCAGTTCTTC,CASSSGLLAGSNYNEQFF
TRBJ1-3,NA,NA,TRBV6-5,TGTGCCAGCACCCTCTCTGTCAGCTCTGGAAACACCATATATTTT,CASTLSVSSGNTIYF
TRBJ2-3,NA,NA,TRBV14,TGTGCCAGCAGCCAGTTGCGGGACTTGACAGATACGCAGTATTTT,CASSQLRDLTDTQYF
TRBJ1-2,NA,NA,TRBV30,TGTGCCTGGAACAGACGGATCTTTGACTATGGCTACACCTTC,CAWNRRIFDYGYTF
TRBJ1-4,NA,NA,TRBV5-8,TGTGCCAGCAGGGCATACCGCAGGGCTAATGAAAAACTGTTTTTT,CASRAYRRANEKLFF
TRBJ2-7,NA,few,TRBV5-1,TGCGCCAGCAGCTTGGGTCCAGGAGTGGGCTCCTACGAGCAGTACTTC,CASSLGPGVGSYEQYF
TRBJ2-5,NA,NA,TRBV6-1,TGTGCCAGCAGTGAAGGACAGAGTAGGGAGACCCAGTACTTC,CASSEGQSRETQYF
TRBJ2-5,TRBD1,NA,TRBV15,TGTGCCACCAGCAGAGGAGGGACAGGGGGTCTTCAAGAGACCCAGTACTTC,CATSRGGTGGLQETQYF
TRBJ1-2,NA,NA,TRBV2,TGTGCCAGCACCCCAAGTTTGGCAGGCCTCTATGGCTACACCTTC,CASTPSLAGLYGYTF